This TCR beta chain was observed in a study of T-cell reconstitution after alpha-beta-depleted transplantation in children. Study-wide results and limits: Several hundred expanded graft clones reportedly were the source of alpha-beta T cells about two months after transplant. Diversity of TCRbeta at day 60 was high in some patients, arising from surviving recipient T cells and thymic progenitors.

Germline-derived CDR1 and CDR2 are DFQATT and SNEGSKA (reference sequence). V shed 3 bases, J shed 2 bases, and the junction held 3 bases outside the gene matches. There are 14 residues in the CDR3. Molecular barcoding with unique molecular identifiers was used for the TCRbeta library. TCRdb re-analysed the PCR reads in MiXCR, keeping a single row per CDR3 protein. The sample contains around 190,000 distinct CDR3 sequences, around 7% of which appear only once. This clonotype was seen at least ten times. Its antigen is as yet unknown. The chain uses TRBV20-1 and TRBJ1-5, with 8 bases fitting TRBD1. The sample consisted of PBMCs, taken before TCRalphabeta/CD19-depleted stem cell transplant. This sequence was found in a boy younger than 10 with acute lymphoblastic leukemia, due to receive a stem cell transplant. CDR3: CSARDRDGNQPQHF. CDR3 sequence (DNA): TGCAGTGCTAGGGACAGGGACGGCAATCAGCCCCAGCATTTT.